This TCR beta chain was obtained from a study of OX40 agonist ivuxolimab in advanced cancers. Regarding the study in general: Ivuxolimab was a fully human IgG2 agonistic monoclonal antibody targeting the costimulatory receptor OX40 (CD134). Intravenous ivuxolimab was administered to patients every 2 weeks at six dose levels: 0.01, 0.1, 0.3, 1.5, 3 and 10 mg/kg. Of the 50 to 55 dose-escalation patients, hepatocellular carcinoma was present in roughly 19, melanoma in around 15, renal cell carcinoma in 9 and head and neck cancer in 9. In the dose-escalation cohort, around four fifths of patients were male, and the mean age was approximately 60 years with a range of roughly 20 to 79. Patients were allowed to have had prior anti-PD-1, anti-PD-L1 or anti-CTLA-4 therapy, and 40% to 45% of the dose-escalation patients had previously received checkpoint inhibitors. Three dose-escalation patients achieved partial responses, one with hepatocellular carcinoma and two with cutaneous melanoma. Peripheral TCRbeta sequencing was intended to test whether TCR sequence diversity was altered and clonal T-cell expansion was caused by ivuxolimab. The paper reports the monotherapy dose-escalation portion (N of about 51 patients) of the phase I ivuxolimab trial.

Genomic DNA was isolated from the sorted cells so that the TCRbeta CDR3 region could be sequenced. TCRbeta CDR3 regions were sequenced using the immunoSEQ Assay. Drawn from immuneACCESS, this table holds only the in-frame rearrangements with V and J called that TCRdb kept. Clones are partly lost; checked studies trace under half to an unresolved V gene and leave the rest unexplained. The sample records 95,000 to 120,000 clones, approximately 90% of which are singletons. The biggest ten clones account for around 0.7% of the sample. CDR1 SGHTA and CDR2 FQGNSA are derived from the germline V gene. V is reduced by 5 bases and J by 2 bases, leaving a spacing of 12 bases between them. From the cysteine up to the phenylalanine, the CDR3 has a length of 15 residues. This entry keeps only the CDR3 DNA: 45 bases, framed from base 1. Patients with a history of autoimmune disease or receiving systemic immunosuppression were excluded from the trial. Peripheral blood for TCR sequencing was collected from all dose cohorts at baseline, on cycle 4 day 1, and on cycle 7 day 1. Samples were obtained from an open-label, multicenter, first-in-human phase I dose-escalation trial of ivuxolimab. Adults with locally advanced or metastatic head and neck squamous cell, hepatocellular, melanoma or renal cell carcinoma were enrolled in the trial. Before TCR sequencing, CD4+ T cells and CD8+ T cells from peripheral blood were sorted into separate populations.

Concerning this clone: No cognate antigen has been identified for it. Base qualities are not at hand, and no much larger clone is one base apart.

The research as a whole found: After ivuxolimab, more expanded clones were found on average in CD8+ T cells than in CD4+ T cells. At doses from 0.1 to 3.0 mg/kg, clonal expansion was seen in both CD4+ and CD8+ blood T cells between baseline and week 6. Antigen specificity was not determined for the clonally expanded peripheral T cells. In the 0.1-3.0 mg/kg groups, partial responders were among the patients with the lowest normalized peripheral clonal expansion, particularly in CD8+ T cells. Low levels of normalized T-cell clonal expansion were also shown by some nonresponding patients.

The V gene is TRBV7-2 and the J gene is TRBJ2-2, with TRBD2 tentatively as D gene (6 bases match). The source of this sequence is an adult with an advanced solid tumor such as melanoma, head and neck, liver or kidney cancer. Sample: CD4+ or CD8+ T cells sorted from blood, taken in a trial of the OX40 agonist ivuxolimab. The CDR3 sequence is CASSPRDLNTGELFF. The DNA is TGTGCCAGCAGCCCGCGGGACCTAAACACCGGGGAGCTGTTTTTT.